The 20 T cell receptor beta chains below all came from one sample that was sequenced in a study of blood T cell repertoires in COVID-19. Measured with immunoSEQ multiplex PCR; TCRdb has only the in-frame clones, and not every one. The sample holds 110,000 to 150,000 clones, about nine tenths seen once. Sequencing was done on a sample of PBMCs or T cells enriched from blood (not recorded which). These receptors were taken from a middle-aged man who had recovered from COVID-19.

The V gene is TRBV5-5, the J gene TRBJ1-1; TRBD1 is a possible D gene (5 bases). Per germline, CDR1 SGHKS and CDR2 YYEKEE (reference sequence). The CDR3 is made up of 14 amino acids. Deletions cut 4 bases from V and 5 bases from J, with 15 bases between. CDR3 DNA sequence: TGTGCCAGCAGCCCGGGGGGGGTGGTAACTGAAGCTTTCTTT. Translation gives CASSPGGVVTEAFF.

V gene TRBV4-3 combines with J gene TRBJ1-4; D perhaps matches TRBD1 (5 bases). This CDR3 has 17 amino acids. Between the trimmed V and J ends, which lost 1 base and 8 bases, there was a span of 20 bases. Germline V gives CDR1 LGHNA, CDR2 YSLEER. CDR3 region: CASSQGRPGSGREKLFF. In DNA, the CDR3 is TGCGCCAGCAGCCAAGGTCGACCAGGGTCAGGGAGGGAAAAACTGTTTTTT.

This chain's CDR3 is CASSRSPRGADSYEQYF. CDR3 DNA sequence: TGTGCCAGCAGCCGATCTCCCCGCGGGGCGGATTCCTACGAGCAGTACTTC. The chain has TRBV6-6 and TRBJ2-7, with a tentative D call TRBD2 (6 bases). Germline values: CDR1 MNHNY, CDR2 SVGAGI (reference sequence). This CDR3 spans 17 amino acids. Between the trimmed V and J ends, which lost 6 bases and 1 base, there was a span of 22 bases.

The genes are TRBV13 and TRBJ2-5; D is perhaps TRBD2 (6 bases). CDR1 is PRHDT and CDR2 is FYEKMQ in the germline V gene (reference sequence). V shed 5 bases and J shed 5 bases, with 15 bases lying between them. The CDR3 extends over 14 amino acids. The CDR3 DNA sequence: TGTGCCAGCAGCCCTGGAGGGTTTGGGGAGACCCAGTACTTC. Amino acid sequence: CASSPGGFGETQYF.

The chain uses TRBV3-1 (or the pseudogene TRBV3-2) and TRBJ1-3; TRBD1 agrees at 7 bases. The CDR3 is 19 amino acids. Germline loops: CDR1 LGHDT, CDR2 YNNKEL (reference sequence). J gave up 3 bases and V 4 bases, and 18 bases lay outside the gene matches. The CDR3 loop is CASSRCNSNRGTDGNTIYF. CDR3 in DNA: TGTGCCAGCAGCCGCTGCAACTCCAACAGGGGAACAGATGGAAACACCATATATTTT.

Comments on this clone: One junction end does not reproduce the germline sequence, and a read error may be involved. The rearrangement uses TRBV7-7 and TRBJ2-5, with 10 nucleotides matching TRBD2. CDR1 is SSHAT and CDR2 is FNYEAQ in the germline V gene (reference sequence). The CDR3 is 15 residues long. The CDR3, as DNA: TGTGCTAGCAGCCCAAGAACTAGCGGGGAAGAGACCCAGTACTTC. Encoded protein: CASSPRTSGEETQYF.

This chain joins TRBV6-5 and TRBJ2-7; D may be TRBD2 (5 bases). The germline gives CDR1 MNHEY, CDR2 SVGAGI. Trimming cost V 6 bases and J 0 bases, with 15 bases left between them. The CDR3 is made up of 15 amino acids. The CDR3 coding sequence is TGTGCCAGCAGGTATAGGACTCCCAGCTCCTACGAGCAGTACGTC. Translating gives CASRYRTPSSYEQYV.

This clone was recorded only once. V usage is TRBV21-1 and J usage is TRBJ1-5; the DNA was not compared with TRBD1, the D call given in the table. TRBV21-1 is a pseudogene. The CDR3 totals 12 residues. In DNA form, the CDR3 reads TGTGCCAGTCTTGACAGGGATCAGCCCCAGCATTTT. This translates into CASLDRDQPQHF.

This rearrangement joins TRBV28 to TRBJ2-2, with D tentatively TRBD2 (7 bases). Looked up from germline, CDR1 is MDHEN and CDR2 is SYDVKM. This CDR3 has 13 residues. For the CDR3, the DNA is TGTGCGTTGCGGGGGCATAACACCGGGGAGCTGTTTTTT. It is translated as CALRGHNTGELFF.

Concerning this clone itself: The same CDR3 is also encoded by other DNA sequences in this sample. CDR3 protein: CASSSGTGGYGYTF. Written as DNA, the CDR3 is TGCGCCAGCAGCTCAGGGACAGGGGGCTATGGCTACACCTTC. The chain uses TRBV5-1 and TRBJ1-2, with TRBD1 matching 11 bases. V was clipped by 3 bases and J by 4 bases; unmatched bases: 2. Germline V gives CDR1 SGHRS, CDR2 YFSETQ. The CDR3 covers 14 residues.

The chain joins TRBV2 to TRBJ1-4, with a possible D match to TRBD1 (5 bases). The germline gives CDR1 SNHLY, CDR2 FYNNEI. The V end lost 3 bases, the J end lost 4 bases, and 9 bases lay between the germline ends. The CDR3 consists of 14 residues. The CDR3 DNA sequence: TGTGCCAGCAGTGATAATAGGGGTAATGAAAAACTGTTTTTT. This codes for CASSDNRGNEKLFF.

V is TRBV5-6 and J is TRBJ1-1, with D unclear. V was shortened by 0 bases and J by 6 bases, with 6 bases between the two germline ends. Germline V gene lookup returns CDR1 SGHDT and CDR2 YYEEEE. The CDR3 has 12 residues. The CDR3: CASSLATAEAFF. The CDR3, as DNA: TGTGCCAGCAGCTTGGCCACGGCTGAAGCTTTCTTT.

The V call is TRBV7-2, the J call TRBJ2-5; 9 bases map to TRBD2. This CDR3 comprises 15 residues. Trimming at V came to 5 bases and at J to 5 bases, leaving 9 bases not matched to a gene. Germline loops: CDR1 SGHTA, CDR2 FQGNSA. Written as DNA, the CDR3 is TGTGCCAGCAGCCCCTCGGGGACTAGCCTCGAGACCCAGTACTTC. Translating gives CASSPSGTSLETQYF.

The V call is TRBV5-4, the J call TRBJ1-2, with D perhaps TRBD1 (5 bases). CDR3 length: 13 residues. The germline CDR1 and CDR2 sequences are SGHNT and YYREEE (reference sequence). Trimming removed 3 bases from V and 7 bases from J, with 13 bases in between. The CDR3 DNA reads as TGTGCCAGCAGCTCCGGGGGGTTACGTGGCTACACCTTC. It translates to CASSSGGLRGYTF.

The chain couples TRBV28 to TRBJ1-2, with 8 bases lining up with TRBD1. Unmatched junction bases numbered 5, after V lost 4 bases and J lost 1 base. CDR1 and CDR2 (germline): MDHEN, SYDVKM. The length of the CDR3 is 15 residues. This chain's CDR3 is CASSSTGVGNYGYTF. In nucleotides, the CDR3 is TGTGCCAGCAGTTCGACAGGGGTTGGTAACTATGGCTACACCTTC.

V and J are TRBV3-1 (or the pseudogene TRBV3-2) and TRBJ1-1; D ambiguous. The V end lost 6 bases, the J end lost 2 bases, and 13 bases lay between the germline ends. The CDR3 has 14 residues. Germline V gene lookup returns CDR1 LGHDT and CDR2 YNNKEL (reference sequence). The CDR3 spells CASRPTRLNTEAFF. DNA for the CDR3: TGTGCCAGCAGGCCGACACGATTAAACACTGAAGCTTTCTTT.

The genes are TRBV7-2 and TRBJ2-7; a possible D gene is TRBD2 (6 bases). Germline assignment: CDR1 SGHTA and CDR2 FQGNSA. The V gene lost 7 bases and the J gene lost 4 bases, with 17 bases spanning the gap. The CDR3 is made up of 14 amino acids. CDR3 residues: CASMLPGLQYEQYF. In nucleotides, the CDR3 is TGTGCCAGCATGCTCCCGGGACTCCAATACGAGCAGTACTTC.

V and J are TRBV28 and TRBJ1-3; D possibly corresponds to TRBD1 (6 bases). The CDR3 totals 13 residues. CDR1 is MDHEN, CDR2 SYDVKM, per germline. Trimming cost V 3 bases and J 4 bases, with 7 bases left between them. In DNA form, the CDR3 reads TGTGCCAGCAGTTTCGACAGGGGAAACACCATATATTTT. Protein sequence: CASSFDRGNTIYF. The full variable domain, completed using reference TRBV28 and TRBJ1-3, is DVKVTQSSRYLVKRTGEKVFLECVQDMDHENMFWYRQDPGLGLRLIYFSYDVKMKEKGDIPEGYSVSREKKERFSLILESASTNQTSMYLCASSFDRGNTIYFGEGSWLTVV.

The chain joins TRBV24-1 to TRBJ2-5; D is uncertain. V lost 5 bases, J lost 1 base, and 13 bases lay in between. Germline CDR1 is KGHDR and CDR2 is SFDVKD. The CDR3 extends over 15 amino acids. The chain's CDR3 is CATSGTHTFQETQYF. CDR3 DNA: TGTGCCACCAGTGGCACCCACACCTTCCAAGAGACCCAGTACTTC.

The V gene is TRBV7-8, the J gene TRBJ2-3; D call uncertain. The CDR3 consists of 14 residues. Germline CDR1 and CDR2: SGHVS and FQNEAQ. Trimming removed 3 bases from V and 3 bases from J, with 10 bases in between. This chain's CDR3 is CASSLIETTDTQYF. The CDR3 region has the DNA TGTGCCAGCAGCTTGATAGAAACGACAGATACGCAGTATTTT.